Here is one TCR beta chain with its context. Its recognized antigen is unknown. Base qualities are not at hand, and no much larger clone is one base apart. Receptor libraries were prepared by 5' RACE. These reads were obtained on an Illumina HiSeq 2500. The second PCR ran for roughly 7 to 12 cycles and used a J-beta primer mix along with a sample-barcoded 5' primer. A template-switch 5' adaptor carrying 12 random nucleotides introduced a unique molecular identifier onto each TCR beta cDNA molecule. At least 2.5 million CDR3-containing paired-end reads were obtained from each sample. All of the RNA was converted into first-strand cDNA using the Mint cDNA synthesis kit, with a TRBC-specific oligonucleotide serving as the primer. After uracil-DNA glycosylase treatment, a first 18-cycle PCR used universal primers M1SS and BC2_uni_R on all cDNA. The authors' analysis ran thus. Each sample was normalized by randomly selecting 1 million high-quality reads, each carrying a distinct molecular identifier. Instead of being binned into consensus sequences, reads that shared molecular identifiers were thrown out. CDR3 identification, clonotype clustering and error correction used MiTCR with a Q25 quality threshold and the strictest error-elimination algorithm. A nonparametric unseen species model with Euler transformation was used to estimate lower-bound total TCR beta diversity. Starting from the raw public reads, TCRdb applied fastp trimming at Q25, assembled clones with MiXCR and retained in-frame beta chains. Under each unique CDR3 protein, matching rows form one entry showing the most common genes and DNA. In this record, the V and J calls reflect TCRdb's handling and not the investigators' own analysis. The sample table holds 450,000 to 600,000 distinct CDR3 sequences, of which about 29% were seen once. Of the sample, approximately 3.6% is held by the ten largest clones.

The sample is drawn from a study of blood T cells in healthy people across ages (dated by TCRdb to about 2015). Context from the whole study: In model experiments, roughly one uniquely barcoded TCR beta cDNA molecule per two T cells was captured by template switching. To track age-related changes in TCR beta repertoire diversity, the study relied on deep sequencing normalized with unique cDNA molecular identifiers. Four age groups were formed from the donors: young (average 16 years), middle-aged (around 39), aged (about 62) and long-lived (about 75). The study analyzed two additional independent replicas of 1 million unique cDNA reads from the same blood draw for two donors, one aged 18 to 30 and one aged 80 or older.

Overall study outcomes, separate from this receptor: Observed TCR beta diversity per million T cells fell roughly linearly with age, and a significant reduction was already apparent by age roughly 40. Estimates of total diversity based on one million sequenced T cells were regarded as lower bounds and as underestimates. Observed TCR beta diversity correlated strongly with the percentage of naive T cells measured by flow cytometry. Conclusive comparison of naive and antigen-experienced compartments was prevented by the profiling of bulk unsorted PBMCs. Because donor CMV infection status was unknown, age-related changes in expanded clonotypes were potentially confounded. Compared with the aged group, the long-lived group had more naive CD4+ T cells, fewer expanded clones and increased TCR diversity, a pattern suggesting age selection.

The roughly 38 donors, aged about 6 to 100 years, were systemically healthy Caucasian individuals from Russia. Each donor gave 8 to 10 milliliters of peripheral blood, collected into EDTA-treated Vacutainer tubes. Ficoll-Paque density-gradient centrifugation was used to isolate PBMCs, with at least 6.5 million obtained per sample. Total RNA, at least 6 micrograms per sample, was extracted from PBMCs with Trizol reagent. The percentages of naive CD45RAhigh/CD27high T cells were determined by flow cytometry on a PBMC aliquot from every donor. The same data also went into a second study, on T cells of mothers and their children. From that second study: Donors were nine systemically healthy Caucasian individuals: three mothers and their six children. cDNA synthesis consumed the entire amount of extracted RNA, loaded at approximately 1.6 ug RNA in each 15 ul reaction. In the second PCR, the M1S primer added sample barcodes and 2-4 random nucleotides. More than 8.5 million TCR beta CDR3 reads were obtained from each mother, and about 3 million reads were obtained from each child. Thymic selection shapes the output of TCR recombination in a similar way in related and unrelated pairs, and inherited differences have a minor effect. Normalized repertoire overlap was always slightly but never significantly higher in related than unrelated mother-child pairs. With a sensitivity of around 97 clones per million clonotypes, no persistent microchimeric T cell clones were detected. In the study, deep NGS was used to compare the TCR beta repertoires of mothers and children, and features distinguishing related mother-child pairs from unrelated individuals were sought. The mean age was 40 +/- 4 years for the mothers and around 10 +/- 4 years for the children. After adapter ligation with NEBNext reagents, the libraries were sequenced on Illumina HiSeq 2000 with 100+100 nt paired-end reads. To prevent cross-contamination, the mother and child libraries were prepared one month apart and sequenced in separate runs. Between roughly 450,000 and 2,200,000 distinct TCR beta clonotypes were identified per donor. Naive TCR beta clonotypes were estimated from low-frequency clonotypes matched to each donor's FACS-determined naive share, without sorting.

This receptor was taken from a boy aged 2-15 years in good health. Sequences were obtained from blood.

For the CDR3, the sequence is CASSSGLESYEQYF. The nucleotide sequence reads TGTGCCAGCAGCTCGGGACTAGAGTCCTACGAGCAGTACTTC. The sequence links TRBV5-4 to TRBJ2-5; 8 bases in the junction line up with TRBD2. The J call may be faulty, since TRBJ2-7 better matches the DNA end. Inclusive of the bounding cysteine and phenylalanine, the CDR3 is 14 residues long. The CDR3 DNA has 42 bases and is translated from base 1. The germline V gene (reference sequence) sets CDR1 to SGHNT and CDR2 to YYREEE.